Each of the 16 T cell receptor beta chains below was sequenced from the same sample in a study of a mutant IDH1 vaccine in newly diagnosed glioma. As for time point: week 35, safety follow-up. Topical imiquimod was applied with each vaccine dose, which held 300 ug of mutant IDH1 20-mer peptide. These receptors' targets are unknown. The method was immunoSEQ multiplex PCR; TCRdb's version includes in-frame clones alone and lacks a portion of them. The table shows some 71,000 clones, with more than 85% occurring only once. The sample was PBMCs, taken from a glioma patient whose treatment included an IDH1 peptide vaccine. These receptors came from a man younger than 45 with glioma.

Here the CDR3 DNA reads TGTGCCACCGGGGGACAGGGGGCAGGCGAGCAGTACTTC. Its protein is CATGGQGAGEQYF. The V and J genes are TRBV2 and TRBJ2-7; 12 bases match TRBD1. The CDR3 consists of 13 residues. Germline values: CDR1 SNHLY, CDR2 FYNNEI. V gave up 10 bases and J gave up 6 bases; unmatched junction bases: 7.

The chain combines TRBV7-9 with TRBJ1-1; tentative D call: TRBD1 (5 bases). V lost 4 bases, J lost 4 bases, and 10 bases lay in between. The CDR3 runs to 13 residues. Looked up from germline, CDR1 is SEHNR and CDR2 is FQNEAQ (reference sequence). The CDR3 sequence: CASSSRRGTEAFF. For the CDR3, the DNA is TGTGCCAGCAGCTCCCGAAGGGGCACTGAAGCTTTCTTT.

This chain connects TRBV5-4 to TRBJ2-3, with 12 bases fitting TRBD2. This CDR3 comprises 17 residues. Germline loops: CDR1 SGHNT, CDR2 YYREEE (reference sequence). V was pared by 4 bases and J by 1 base, with 7 bases of the junction left unmatched. CDR3 sequence reads: CASSPRTSGDRTDTQYF. CDR3 DNA: TGTGCCAGCAGCCCACGGACTAGCGGGGATCGCACAGATACGCAGTATTTT.

V gene TRBV5-6 combines with J gene TRBJ2-7; TRBD1 matches at 10 bases. The germline CDR1 and CDR2 sequences are SGHDT and YYEEEE. The CDR3 spans 15 residues. V lost 4 bases, J lost 4 bases, and 8 bases stayed unmatched. The CDR3 DNA reads as TGTGCCAGCAGCGTCGGAGGACAGGGGGAGTACGAGCAGTACTTC. It codes for CASSVGGQGEYEQYF.

The chain recombines TRBV7-3 with TRBJ2-5, with 7 bases matching TRBD1. CDR1 is SGHTA, CDR2 FQGTGA, per germline. V shed 4 bases and J 5 bases; nucleotides not matched to a gene: 10. The CDR3 extends over 15 amino acids. CDR3 region: CASSSSGTAGETQYF. The CDR3 region has the DNA TGTGCCAGCAGCTCCTCCGGGACAGCCGGGGAGACCCAGTACTTC.

The rearrangement uses TRBV9 and TRBJ2-2; D not certain. The CDR3 sequence is 13 residues long. Looked up from germline, CDR1 is SGDLS and CDR2 is YYNGEE. Trimming took off 0 bases at V and 8 bases at J, with 8 bases between the two ends. The DNA of the CDR3 is TGTGCCAGCAGCGTAGATCCCGGGGGGGAGCTGTTTTTT. Its protein is CASSVDPGGELFF.

The CDR3 is CASSPIPGLGNQPQHF. The CDR3 bases are TGTGCCAGCTCACCAATTCCCGGCCTGGGCAATCAGCCCCAGCATTTT. The chain links TRBV18 to TRBJ1-5, with D hard to call. Germline V CDR1 and CDR2: KGHSH, LQKENI. V lost 2 bases, J lost 2 bases, and 13 bases lay in between. This CDR3 has 16 residues.

V usage is TRBV2 and J usage is TRBJ2-5; a possible D gene is TRBD2 (6 bases). CDR3 length: 17 amino acids. Germline CDR1 reads SNHLY; CDR2 reads FYNNEI. Trimming shortened V by 8 bases and J by 4 bases, and 26 bases separated the two germline ends. CDR3 residues: CASPSLAGPRRGETQYF. DNA of the CDR3: TGTGCCAGCCCTTCCTTGGCAGGTCCAAGGCGGGGAGAGACCCAGTACTTC.

Worth noting for this clone: An end of the junction differs from the germline gene, which may be a read error. The chain links TRBV5-1 to TRBJ1-1, with D maybe TRBD1 (5 bases). Germline V gives CDR1 SGHRS, CDR2 YFSETQ. The CDR3 has 14 amino acids. The CDR3 spells CARSRGGGNTEAFF. The CDR3 region has the DNA TGCGCCCGCAGCCGGGGCGGGGGGAACACTGAAGCTTTCTTT.

The chain joins TRBV5-1 to TRBJ2-1, with no clear D. Trimming took 2 bases from V and 10 from J, leaving 10 bases between them. The germline gives CDR1 SGHRS, CDR2 YFSETQ. This CDR3 is 12 amino acids long. Written as DNA, the CDR3 is TGCGCCAGCAGCTTCCGGGCCAGCGAGCAGTTCTTC. As protein: CASSFRASEQFF.

The gene calls are TRBV7-3 and TRBJ1-2; 7 nucleotides match TRBD1. J gave up 9 bases and V 5 bases, and 12 bases lay outside the gene matches. The CDR3 is 14 amino acids. Germline values: CDR1 SGHTA, CDR2 FQGTGA. This CDR3 reads CASSPQGGGPSYTF. The CDR3 coding sequence is TGTGCCAGCAGCCCCCAGGGGGGCGGGCCAAGCTACACCTTC.

J is TRBJ1-1 and V is TRBV19; D may be TRBD1 (6 bases). Germline CDR1 LNHDA, CDR2 SQIVND (reference sequence). The CDR3 has 14 residues. V lost 0 bases and J lost 2, with 7 bases in between. This CDR3 reads CASSIEGANTEAFF. The CDR3 region has the DNA TGTGCCAGTAGTATAGAGGGGGCAAACACTGAAGCTTTCTTT.

This chain uses TRBV7-6 with TRBJ2-3, with D possibly TRBD1 on 5 matching bases. CDR3 length equals 15 residues. Germline V gene data show CDR1 as SGHVS and CDR2 as FNYEAQ. Trimming took 2 bases from V and 0 from J, leaving 9 bases between them. CDR3 coding DNA: TGTGCCAGCAGCTTAAGGCAGGGTAGCACAGATACGCAGTATTTT. This gives the protein CASSLRQGSTDTQYF.

This sequence joins TRBV28 and TRBJ2-3; D perhaps matches TRBD2 (7 bases). CDR3 length: 18 residues. Germline loops: CDR1 MDHEN, CDR2 SYDVKM. V was clipped by 6 bases and J by 6 bases, with 28 bases between them. CDR3 bases: TGTGCCAGCAGCACCCACCAGGGGTTTGGGCGGGAGAGGGATACGCAGTATTTT. Amino acids: CASSTHQGFGRERDTQYF. The whole variable domain, remainder taken from reference TRBV28 and TRBJ2-3, is DVKVTQSSRYLVKRTGEKVFLECVQDMDHENMFWYRQDPGLGLRLIYFSYDVKMKEKGDIPEGYSVSREKKERFSLILESASTNQTSMYLCASSTHQGFGRERDTQYFGPGTRLTVL.

This chain joins TRBV6-5 and TRBJ1-6, with D unclear. V dropped 2 bases and J dropped 8 bases, with 7 bases sitting between them. Germline V gene lookup returns CDR1 MNHEY and CDR2 SVGAGI. The CDR3 runs 13 residues. The CDR3 loop reads CASSYVRDSPLHF. The DNA for the CDR3 is TGTGCCAGCAGTTACGTTAGGGATTCACCCCTCCACTTT.

This chain connects TRBV28 to TRBJ1-4; D gene ambiguous. Trimming took off 1 base at V and 5 bases at J, with 11 bases between the two ends. Germline CDR1 and CDR2: MDHEN and SYDVKM. The CDR3 has 15 amino acids. For the CDR3, the DNA is TGTGCCAGCAGTTTATCGGAGGAAGGGAATGAAAAACTGTTTTTT. Translating gives CASSLSEEGNEKLFF.